The 6 T cell receptor beta chains given below trace back to one sample, sequenced in a study of neurological immune-mediated disorders. Using its own MiXCR run on the 5' RACE reads, TCRdb lists one record per CDR3 protein. The sample consists of 50,000 or so distinct CDR3 sequences, approximately 10% of them appearing once. Sequenced sample: PBMCs. These receptors all stem from a man aged 60 to 75 in good health.

This clonotype was seen many times. This sequence joins TRBV7-9 and TRBJ2-4; D is perhaps TRBD2 (5 bases). The CDR3 loop spans 15 amino acids. CDR1 SEHNR and CDR2 FQNEAQ come from the germline V gene (reference sequence). Trimming shortened V by 6 bases and J by 0 bases, and 12 bases separated the two germline ends. The CDR3 region has the DNA TGTGCCAGCAGTTTTTCGACTATAGCCAAAAACATTCAGTACTTC. Its translation: CASSFSTIAKNIQYF.

Ten or more counts support this clonotype. The V and J genes are TRBV5-1 and TRBJ2-5; no clear D gene. The CDR3 extends over 13 amino acids. Germline CDR1 reads SGHRS; CDR2 reads YFSETQ. V was shortened by 0 bases and J by 1 base, with 4 bases between the two germline ends. The CDR3 sequence: CASSLAFQETQYF. DNA of the CDR3: TGCGCCAGCAGCTTGGCCTTCCAAGAGACCCAGTACTTC. Complete variable domain (other parts from reference TRBV5-1 and TRBJ2-5): KAGVTQTPRYLIKTRGQQVTLSCSPISGHRSVSWYQQTPGQGLQFLFEYFSETQRNKGNFPGRFSGRQFSNSRSEMNVSTLELGDSALYLCASSLAFQETQYFGPGTRLLVL.

This clonotype was seen at least ten times. The V call is TRBV11-2, the J call TRBJ2-3; D might be TRBD1 or TRBD2, each matching 5 bases. Germline assignment: CDR1 SGHAT and CDR2 FQNNGV. V was shortened by 1 base and J by 7 bases, with 6 bases between the two germline ends. The CDR3 runs 12 residues. The CDR3 bases are TGTGCCAGCAGCTTAGGGGGGTATACGCAGTATTTT. Amino acid sequence: CASSLGGYTQYF. The full variable domain, in which reference TRBV11-2 and TRBJ2-3 provide the parts outside the CDR3, is EAGVAQSPRYKIIEKRQSVAFWCNPISGHATLYWYQQILGQGPKLLIQFQNNGVVDDSQLPKDRFSAERLKGVDSTLKIQPAKLEDSAVYLCASSLGGYTQYFGPGTRLTVL.

This clonotype appeared many times. The J gene is TRBJ2-7, the V gene TRBV6-5; D unclear. CDR3 size: 12 residues. Trimming took 6 bases from V and 9 from J, leaving 15 bases between them. Germline CDR1 reads MNHEY; CDR2 reads SVGAGI. The DNA of the CDR3 is TGTGCCAGCAGCCGCAAAAAGAAGGGGCAGTACTTC. This encodes CASSRKKKGQYF.

The sample holds many counts of this clonotype. The rearrangement uses TRBV7-2 and TRBJ2-5; TRBD1 might be the D (6 bases). The CDR3 extends over 13 amino acids. Germline assignment: CDR1 SGHTA and CDR2 FQGNSA. Trimming shortened V by 4 bases and J by 6 bases, and 12 bases separated the two germline ends. This CDR3 is CASSSWQGKTQYF. The CDR3 DNA reads TGTGCCAGCAGCTCCTGGCAGGGGAAGACCCAGTACTTC.

The chain joins TRBV7-3 to TRBJ1-3; D uncertain. This CDR3 contains 13 residues. Germline V gives CDR1 SGHTA, CDR2 FQGTGA. V was cut by 1 base and J by 4 bases, with 5 bases left in between. CDR3 sequence: CASSLNKGNTIYF. CDR3 bases: TGTGCCAGCAGCTTAAATAAGGGAAACACCATATATTTT.